The sequence of this T cell receptor (beta chain) was determined in a study of tumor-infiltrating lymphocytes in primary liver carcinoma. Starting material of roughly 0.45 ug total RNA yielded TCR beta cDNA via a constant-region primer. Three-round nested multiplex PCR performed with slightly modified ARM-PCR produced the TCR beta libraries. The first two PCR rounds used TRBV1-TRBV30 primers with a Cbeta primer, nine to ten cycles each. Each CDR3 protein is one row after TCRdb ran MiXCR on the multiplex PCR reads. This sample yields 300,000 to 400,000 distinct CDR3 sequences, of which roughly two thirds are seen a single time; roughly 9% belongs to the top ten. This CDR3 comprises 16 residues. Germline V gives CDR1 MDHEN, CDR2 SYDVKM. V was shortened by 4 bases and J by 5 bases, with 17 bases between the two germline ends. The blood RNA (from unsorted whole blood) was obtained, and germline DNA was also extracted.

Points from the study as a whole: Between tumor regions, pairs overlapped more than tumor-adjacent and tumor-blood pairs did.

For this clonotype: The antigen is unknown.

The clonotype comes from a man aged 40-49 years with primary liver carcinoma and hepatitis B virus infection. Sample: peripheral blood. The V call is TRBV28, the J call TRBJ2-2; tentatively, D is TRBD1 (5 bases). In DNA form, the CDR3 reads TGTGCCAGCAGTTCCCCTGGGCAGGGTTGTACCGGGGAGCTGTTTTTT. Amino acids: CASSSPGQGCTGELFF.